This T cell receptor (beta chain) is drawn from a study of T cell responses to AZD1222 COVID-19 vaccine. Repertoires were generated with immunoSEQ multiplex PCR, while TCRdb's copy carries only in-frame clones and drops some. The sample lists 150,000 to 200,000 clones; about 90% were seen once. Germline values: CDR1 SGHNT, CDR2 YYREEE (reference sequence). This CDR3 spans 15 amino acids. Trimming left V 0 bases short and J 1 base short, with 11 bases between. The chain joins TRBV5-4 to TRBJ2-7; D is possibly TRBD1 or TRBD2 (5 bases each). The TCR originated in an adult in good health. The source material was peripheral blood, sampled on day 0 of MenACWY control vaccination. In DNA form, the CDR3 reads TGTGCCAGCAGCTTGGCCGGGGCAGGGTCCTACGAGCAGTACTTC. This codes for CASSLAGAGSYEQYF.